Below are 25 T cell receptor beta chains sequenced from a single sample in a study of CD8 T cells in Susac syndrome. An amount of RNA that ranged from roughly 0.45 to 1 ug was reverse transcribed with random hexamers. TCRdb processed the immunoSEQ multiplex PCR reads anew with MiXCR; each CDR3 protein has one entry. The data contain fewer than 100,000 distinct CDR3 sequences, 90% to 95% of them singletons. Sequencing was done on a sample of CD8+ T cells from PBMCs. The receptor source for this set is a human donor with multiple sclerosis.

The count of this clonotype is one. The chain has TRBV27 and TRBJ2-5, with 9 positions matching TRBD1. The CDR3 extends over 14 amino acids. CDR1 and CDR2 (germline): MNHEY, SMNVEV (reference sequence). Germline trimming cut 8 bases from V and 5 bases from J; bases unmatched to any gene: 9. CDR3 nucleotides: TGTGCCAGCTCCGCCGGACAGGGGTTCGAGACCCAGTACTTC. As protein: CASSAGQGFETQYF.

This clonotype is a singleton in its sample. This rearrangement joins TRBV18 to TRBJ1-3; unclear D gene. The germline V gene has CDR1 KGHSH and CDR2 LQKENI. V lost 11 bases and J 4 bases, leaving 9 bases between the germline ends. CDR3 length: 11 amino acids. DNA for the CDR3: TGTGCCTCCCCGAACGGAAACACCATATATTTT. Translation: CASPNGNTIYF.

J is TRBJ1-5 and V is TRBV7-2, with D possibly being TRBD1 (5 bases). Germline loops: CDR1 SGHTA, CDR2 FQGNSA. With 2 bases removed from V and 5 bases from J, the gap between germline ends came to 13 bases. The CDR3 is 15 amino acids. CDR3 loop: CASSLSIDSHQPQHF. The CDR3 bases are TGTGCCAGCAGCTTATCCATTGACAGCCATCAGCCCCAGCATTTT.

This clonotype was picked up a small number of times. V and J are TRBV7-2 and TRBJ2-4, with 9 nucleotides matching TRBD1. V trimming: 2 bases; J trimming: 8 bases; junction bases outside the gene matches: 7. Germline V gives CDR1 SGHTA, CDR2 FQGNSA. CDR3 length: 15 amino acids. The CDR3 spells CASSLKQWTGDIQYF. The CDR3 coding sequence is TGTGCCAGCAGCTTAAAACAATGGACAGGGGACATTCAGTACTTC.

The chain recombines TRBV15 with TRBJ2-3; D is undetermined. V dropped 0 bases and J dropped 4 bases, with 11 bases sitting between them. Germline V lookup: CDR1 LNHNV, CDR2 YYDKDF (reference sequence). The CDR3 contains 15 residues. CDR3 protein: CATSRDPIRADTQYF. CDR3 coding DNA: TGTGCCACCAGCAGAGACCCCATTAGGGCAGATACGCAGTATTTT.

The CDR3 loop is CASSVAGKGGGPYGYTF. The CDR3 DNA reads as TGTGCCAGCAGCGTAGCTGGGAAGGGAGGTGGGCCCTATGGCTACACCTTC. V is TRBV9 and J is TRBJ1-2; D unresolved. Trimming shortened V by 0 bases and J by 4 bases, and 19 bases separated the two germline ends. CDR3 length equals 17 residues. Germline-derived CDR1 and CDR2 are SGDLS and YYNGEE.

V gene TRBV2 combines with J gene TRBJ1-1; no definite D call. From germline, CDR1 is SNHLY and CDR2 FYNNEI. This CDR3 spans 16 amino acids. Trimming removed 5 bases at V and 1 base at J, with 17 bases between. CDR3 in DNA: TGTGCCAGCAGTCACACGGGTCTCCCCTGGAACACTGAAGCTTTCTTT. Translation gives CASSHTGLPWNTEAFF.

This clonotype was counted only a few times. The rearrangement joins TRBV6-2 or TRBV6-3 to TRBJ2-2; no clear D gene. The CDR3 runs to 12 residues. Trimming removed 7 bases from V and 6 bases from J, with 9 bases in between. Per the germline V gene, CDR1 is MNHEY and CDR2 is SVGEGT. The CDR3 DNA is TGTGCCAGCACCGGGCTTTCCGGGGAGCTGTTTTTT. Translating it yields CASTGLSGELFF.

The genes are TRBV28 and TRBJ2-2, with a tentative D call TRBD1 (6 bases). Deletions cut 5 bases from V and 5 bases from J, with 15 bases between. Germline CDR1 and CDR2: MDHEN and SYDVKM. The CDR3 contains 15 residues. The CDR3 loop is CASSDTGWGTGELFF. As DNA, the CDR3 is TGTGCCAGCAGTGACACAGGGTGGGGAACCGGGGAGCTGTTTTTT.

The chain recombines TRBV11-2 with TRBJ1-1; no clear D gene. With 2 bases removed from V and 8 bases from J, the gap between germline ends came to 9 bases. The CDR3 has 12 amino acids. CDR1 is SGHAT, CDR2 FQNNGV, per germline. The CDR3 is CASSLMGGEAFF. The CDR3 DNA reads TGTGCCAGCAGCTTAATGGGTGGGGAAGCTTTCTTT. Combining the CDR3 with reference TRBV11-2 and TRBJ1-1 gives the whole variable domain EAGVAQSPRYKIIEKRQSVAFWCNPISGHATLYWYQQILGQGPKLLIQFQNNGVVDDSQLPKDRFSAERLKGVDSTLKIQPAKLEDSAVYLCASSLMGGEAFFGQGTRLTVV.

The chain uses TRBV4-1 and TRBJ1-1, with 8 nucleotides matching TRBD1. This CDR3 contains 12 residues. In germline, CDR1 is MGHRA, CDR2 YSYEKL. J lost 8 bases, V lost 5 bases, and 4 bases had no gene match. CDR3 amino acids: CASSIPGGEAFF. CDR3 in DNA: TGCGCCAGCAGCATACCAGGGGGCGAAGCTTTCTTT.

This chain joins TRBV13 and TRBJ2-1; D is unresolved. This CDR3 is 13 amino acids long. CDR1 and CDR2 from the germline V gene are PRHDT and FYEKMQ (reference sequence). V lost 6 bases, J lost 2 bases, and 8 bases lay in between. The CDR3 DNA reads TGTGCCAGCAGTTCTACAACCTACAATGAGCAGTTCTTC. It translates to CASSSTTYNEQFF.

J is TRBJ2-1 and V is TRBV9, with TRBD1 matching over 7 bases. V gave up 3 bases and J gave up 4 bases; unmatched junction bases: 7. The CDR3 loop spans 15 amino acids. The germline CDR1 and CDR2 sequences are SGDLS and YYNGEE. The chain's CDR3 is CASSGWDRGYNEQFF. CDR3 sequence (DNA): TGTGCCAGCAGCGGATGGGACAGAGGATACAATGAGCAGTTCTTC.

The chain combines TRBV20-1 with TRBJ2-5; D not resolved. Trimming left V 0 bases short and J 13 bases short, with 18 bases between. Germline V gene sequence: CDR1 DFQATT, CDR2 SNEGSKA (reference sequence). The CDR3 is 13 amino acids. This CDR3 reads CSAREVDPPYWYF. In nucleotides, the CDR3 is TGCAGTGCTAGAGAAGTAGACCCCCCGTATTGGTACTTC.

This clonotype was counted only a few times. This chain's CDR3 is CASSLGTGKLGYTF. Here the CDR3 DNA reads TGTGCCAGCAGCTTGGGGACAGGGAAATTGGGCTACACCTTC. The J gene is TRBJ1-2, the V gene TRBV7-2, with 9 bases lining up with TRBD1. This CDR3 has 14 residues. Germline trimming cut 3 bases from V and 8 bases from J; bases unmatched to any gene: 7. Germline CDR1 SGHTA, CDR2 FQGNSA. Full variable domain (rest looked up from reference TRBV7-2 and TRBJ1-2): GAGVSQSPSNKVTEKGKDVELRCDPISGHTALYWYRQSLGQGLEFLIYFQGNSAPDKSGLPSDRFSAERTGGSVSTLTIQRTQQEDSAVYLCASSLGTGKLGYTFGSGTRLTVV.

The V gene is TRBV2, the J gene TRBJ2-1, with 12 bases aligning to TRBD2. V lost 11 bases and J lost 0; bases outside the gene matches: 11. The CDR3 has 17 residues. Germline values: CDR1 SNHLY, CDR2 FYNNEI. The CDR3 reads CAAPAQTSGSSYNEQFF. CDR3 sequence (DNA): TGTGCCGCACCTGCCCAGACTAGCGGGAGCTCCTACAATGAGCAGTTCTTC.

The table lists this clonotype with a few counts. The CDR3 bases are TGCGCCAGCAGCTTGGGGCTAGCGGGGAGCACAGATACGCAGTATTTT. Amino acid sequence: CASSLGLAGSTDTQYF. The chain recombines TRBV5-1 with TRBJ2-3, with 9 bases aligning to TRBD2. Per the germline V gene, CDR1 is SGHRS and CDR2 is YFSETQ. V lost 0 bases, J lost 0 bases, and 2 bases stayed unmatched. The CDR3 consists of 16 residues.

The chain uses TRBV27 and TRBJ2-2; D is perhaps TRBD2 (6 bases). V lost 8 bases and J 2 bases, leaving 15 bases between the germline ends. Germline V lookup: CDR1 MNHEY, CDR2 SMNVEV (reference sequence). The CDR3 runs 15 residues. The CDR3 reads CASRLGGFNTGELFF. CDR3 sequence (DNA): TGTGCCAGCCGCTTGGGGGGTTTTAACACCGGGGAGCTGTTTTTT.

V gene TRBV28 combines with J gene TRBJ2-7; TRBD2 matches 11 bases. The CDR3 covers 17 residues. The ends lost 5 bases at V and 7 bases at J; junction bases unmatched: 16. Per the germline V gene, CDR1 is MDHEN and CDR2 is SYDVKM. The CDR3 here is CASSPDSRGSGRVEQYF. In DNA, the CDR3 is TGTGCCAGCAGTCCCGATTCTCGGGGTAGCGGGAGGGTTGAGCAGTACTTC.

The chain uses TRBV9 and TRBJ2-1, with D perhaps TRBD1 or TRBD2 (5 bases each). Germline CDR1 and CDR2: SGDLS and YYNGEE. V was clipped by 2 bases and J by 10 bases, with 22 bases between them. The CDR3 is 16 residues long. CDR3 DNA: TGTGCCAGCAGCGTCCTGACGGGGACCCGAAGAGGAGAGCAGTTCTTC. As protein: CASSVLTGTRRGEQFF. The complete variable domain, with remaining parts taken from reference TRBV9 and TRBJ2-1, reads DSGVTQTPKHLITATGQRVTLRCSPRSGDLSVYWYQQSLDQGLQFLIQYYNGEERAKGNILERFSAQQFPDLHSELNLSSLELGDSALYFCASSVLTGTRRGEQFFGPGTRLTVL.

This clonotype was detected only once. V usage is TRBV29-1 and J usage is TRBJ1-3, with no clear D. V lost 8 bases and J lost 6, with 11 bases in between. Germline CDR1 and CDR2: SQVTM and ANQGSEA. The CDR3 has 11 residues. The CDR3 DNA is TGCAGCACCCACGAGGAAAACACCATATATTTT. It yields the protein CSTHEENTIYF.

This chain links TRBV5-4 with TRBJ1-1; D is undetermined. Trimming removed 4 bases from V and 3 bases from J, with 19 bases in between. Germline values: CDR1 SGHNT, CDR2 YYREEE (reference sequence). CDR3 length: 16 residues. The CDR3 DNA reads TGTGCCAGCAGCGATTTGGAGATACCAATGGACACTGAAGCTTTCTTT. Protein product: CASSDLEIPMDTEAFF.

In nucleotides, the CDR3 is TGTGCCAGCAGCTTATCAGCGGGGTACACCGGGGAGCTGTTTTTT. Translating gives CASSLSAGYTGELFF. The rearrangement uses TRBV7-3 and TRBJ2-2; 7 bases fit TRBD2. Germline V gene lookup returns CDR1 SGHTA and CDR2 FQGTGA. The J segment lost 3 bases and the V segment lost 2 bases, leaving 3 bases of the junction unmatched. The CDR3 extends over 15 amino acids.

The CDR3 DNA is TGTGCCAGCAGTGGGTCCGGCAATCAGCCCCAGCATTTT. Translation gives CASSGSGNQPQHF. The genes are TRBV27 and TRBJ1-5; D is undetermined. This CDR3 has 13 amino acids. Germline V gives CDR1 MNHEY, CDR2 SMNVEV (reference sequence). V gave up 5 bases and J gave up 2 bases, with 7 bases separating them.

The chain joins TRBV7-2 to TRBJ2-1; 7 nucleotides agree with TRBD2. The germline V gene encodes CDR1 SGHTA and CDR2 FQGNSA. CDR3 length equals 18 residues. V was clipped by 1 base and J by 2 bases; unmatched bases: 11. The CDR3 DNA reads TGTGCCAGCAGCTTAGAAAGTGGCGGGAGTTTTCCCTACAATGAGCAGTTCTTC. Protein: CASSLESGGSFPYNEQFF.